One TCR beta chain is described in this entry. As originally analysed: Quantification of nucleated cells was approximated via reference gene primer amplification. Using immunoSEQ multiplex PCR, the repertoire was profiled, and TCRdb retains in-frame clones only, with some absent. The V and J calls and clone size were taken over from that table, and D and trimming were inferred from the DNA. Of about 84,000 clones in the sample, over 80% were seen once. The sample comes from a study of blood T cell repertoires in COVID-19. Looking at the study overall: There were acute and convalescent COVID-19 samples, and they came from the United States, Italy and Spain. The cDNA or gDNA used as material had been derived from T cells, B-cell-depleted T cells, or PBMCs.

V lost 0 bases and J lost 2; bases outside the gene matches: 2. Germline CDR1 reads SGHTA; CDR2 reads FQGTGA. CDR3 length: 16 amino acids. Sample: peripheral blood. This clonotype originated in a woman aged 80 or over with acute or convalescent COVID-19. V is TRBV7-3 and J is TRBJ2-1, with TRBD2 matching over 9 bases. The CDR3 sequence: CASSLTASGAYNEQFF. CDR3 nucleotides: TGTGCCAGCAGCTTAACAGCTAGCGGGGCCTACAATGAGCAGTTCTTC.